This TCR beta chain was observed in a study of technical replicates of blood from several donors. The protocol was immunoSEQ multiplex PCR, while the TCRdb copy is restricted to in-frame clones and leaves out a portion. The sample has around 84,000 clones; roughly 98% are singletons. Losses at the gene ends were 4 bases for V and 4 bases for J; bases not matched to a gene: 11. This CDR3 contains 17 residues. CDR1 is MGHDK and CDR2 is SYGVNS in the germline V gene. The chain employs TRBV25-1 and TRBJ2-2, with 8 nucleotides matching TRBD2. This TCR derives from a human donor in good health. Source material: T cells isolated from PBMCs. The DNA for the CDR3 is TGTGCCAGCAGTGTATCATTCGGGCTAGCGGGCACCGGGGAGCTGTTTTTT. Translated, it gives CASSVSFGLAGTGELFF.